Detailed here is one T cell receptor (beta chain). Its specificity is not known. These data are taken from a study of shared clonotypes between healthy human individuals. Study-level results: Clonotypes that were shared across a handful of donors made up 4% to 6% of naive CD4 clonotypes.

The CDR3 is made up of 14 amino acids. Germline trimming cut 3 bases from V and 8 bases from J; bases unmatched to any gene: 5. CDR1 and CDR2 (germline): SGDLS, YYNGEE. TCRdb's table, derived via immunoSEQ multiplex PCR, lists solely in-frame clones and lacks some. Here the sample spans some 240,000 clones, approximately 65% being singletons. The sample comprised memory CD4+ T cells sorted from blood. The sample's subset: CD45RA-negative fraction. The sequence came from a man aged 25 to 45 in good health. The V gene is TRBV9, the J gene TRBJ2-1, with 10 bases matching TRBD1. The CDR3 protein is CASSGGQGRHEQFF. The CDR3 bases are TGTGCCAGCAGCGGGGGACAGGGGAGACATGAGCAGTTCTTC.